These 21 T cell receptor delta chains were all obtained from the same sample, sequenced in a study of gamma-delta chains in newborns, infants, children. TCRdb reran clone calling via CATT on the reads. The sample includes more than 14,000 delta-chain clones, approximately 7% seen only once; the top ten take about a fifth. Sample: blood. The receptors derive from a child who was a newborn, infant or young child, either healthy, febrile or measles-vaccinated (not recorded which).

Ten or more counts support this clone. The chain combines TRDV2 with TRDJ2; 11 nucleotides match TRDD3. V lost 0 bases to trimming and J lost 7 bases; unmatched junction nucleotides: 15. CDR3 size: 19 residues. Germline CDR1 reads GEAIGNYY; CDR2 reads EKD. In nucleotides, the CDR3 is TGTGCCTGTGACACCGTTGGTGGGGGATACGCTTCTGGTAGAGCACAACTCTTCTTT. It specifies CACDTVGGGYASGRAQLFF.

The sample holds many counts of this clone. The chain employs TRDV2 and TRDJ3, with TRDD3 matching over 8 bases. There are 18 residues in the CDR3. Unmatched junction bases numbered 5, after V lost 2 bases and J lost 0 bases. Germline-derived CDR1 and CDR2 are GEAIGNYY and EKD. This CDR3 is CACDNTGGSSWDTRQMFF. The CDR3 DNA sequence: TGTGCCTGTGACAATACTGGGGGTAGCTCCTGGGACACCCGACAGATGTTTTTC.

This clone occurred a few times. The J gene is TRDJ3, the V gene TRDV2; tentative D call: TRDD3 (6 bases). CDR3 length: 19 residues. V gave up 0 bases and J gave up 0 bases, with 14 bases separating them. Germline CDR1 reads GEAIGNYY; CDR2 reads EKD. CDR3 coding DNA: TGTGCCTGTGACACCGTGGGGGCTACGATCTCCTGGGACACCCGACAGATGTTTTTC. Translation: CACDTVGATISWDTRQMFF.

The chain links TRDV2 to TRDJ2, with 11 positions matching TRDD3. Germline CDR1 GEAIGNYY, CDR2 EKD. The CDR3 is made up of 19 amino acids. V was pared by 4 bases and J by 0 bases, with 12 bases of the junction left unmatched. The CDR3 reads CACDLILGDRRALTAQLFF. Written as DNA, the CDR3 is TGTGCCTGTGATCTTATACTGGGGGATAGGCGAGCTTTGACAGCACAACTCTTCTTT.

Ten or more counts support this clone. The sample holds other DNA sequences that translate to the same CDR3. This chain connects TRDV2 to TRDJ3; D uncertain. Trimming stripped 3 bases from V and 0 bases from J, with 11 bases between. The CDR3 contains 17 residues. CDR1 is GEAIGNYY, CDR2 EKD, per germline. CDR3 amino acids: CACDAVRSSWDTRQMFF. The CDR3 DNA follows: TGTGCCTGTGACGCTGTACGGAGCTCCTGGGACACCCGACAGATGTTTTTC.

The CDR3 is CACDAEAGGSSSWDTRQMFF. The CDR3 DNA reads TGTGCCTGTGACGCCGAGGCTGGGGGCTCCAGCTCCTGGGACACCCGACAGATGTTTTTC. This chain uses TRDV2 with TRDJ3; 7 positions agree with TRDD3. Germline V gene lookup returns CDR1 GEAIGNYY and CDR2 EKD. The CDR3 consists of 20 residues. Germline trimming cut 3 bases from V and 0 bases from J; bases unmatched to any gene: 13.

The rearrangement links TRDV2 to TRDJ3; perhaps TRDD3 as D (5 bases). The CDR3 has 21 amino acids. Trimming left V 0 bases short and J 0 bases short, with 20 bases between. Per germline, CDR1 GEAIGNYY and CDR2 EKD. In DNA form, the CDR3 reads TGTGCCTGTGACACCCGGGTGACCTGGGTGATCCTCTCCTGGGACACCCGACAGATGTTTTTC. It is translated as CACDTRVTWVILSWDTRQMFF.

This clone was found a few times. TCRdb's protein for this DNA is that of a much larger clone and differs from the translation at residue 7, likely a read error; the protein shown is the DNA translation. CDR3 DNA: TGTGCCTGTGACACCTGGAGATACTGGGACACCCGACAGATGTTTTTC. It specifies CACDTWRYWDTRQMFF. The genes are TRDV2 and TRDJ3; D remains unclear. Per germline, CDR1 GEAIGNYY and CDR2 EKD. V lost 0 bases to trimming and J lost 3 bases, with 8 bases between them. The CDR3 extends over 16 amino acids.

This clone was counted a few times. Other nucleotide sequences from this sample produce the same CDR3. The rearrangement joins TRDV2 to TRDJ1, with D maybe TRDD3 (6 bases). V was clipped by 3 bases and J by 0 bases, with 10 bases between them. Germline V lookup: CDR1 GEAIGNYY, CDR2 EKD. The CDR3 is made up of 14 amino acids. CDR3: CACDWGLYTDKLIF. The CDR3 DNA follows: TGTGCCTGTGACTGGGGATTGTACACCGATAAACTCATCTTT.

This clone has ten or more counts. The chain employs TRDV2 and TRDJ2; D may be TRDD3 (6 bases). This CDR3 is built from 14 residues. V gave up 0 bases and J gave up 6 bases, with 10 bases separating them. Germline-derived CDR1 and CDR2 are GEAIGNYY and EKD. CDR3 residues: CACDTWGPPAQLFF. CDR3 sequence (DNA): TGTGCCTGTGACACCTGGGGGCCGCCAGCACAACTCTTCTTT.

This chain joins TRDV2 and TRDJ3; D might be TRDD3 (6 bases). Looked up from germline, CDR1 is GEAIGNYY and CDR2 is EKD. This CDR3 has 22 residues. V was pared by 2 bases and J by 0 bases, with 25 bases between. CDR3 in DNA: TGTGCCTGTGACAGCGTGATGGGGGGCCTCGAGGGTAGCTCCTGGGACACCCGACAGATGTTTTTC. Amino acid sequence: CACDSVMGGLEGSSWDTRQMFF.

This clone is categorized as medium-sized. A much larger clone lies a single base off, so this may be a read error. The same CDR3 is also encoded by other DNA sequences in this sample. The rearrangement links TRDV2 to TRDJ3; TRDD3 matches 7 bases. The V segment lost 0 bases and the J segment 4 bases; nucleotides outside the gene matches: 2. This CDR3 has 16 amino acids. Germline loops: CDR1 GEAIGNYY, CDR2 EKD. In DNA form, the CDR3 reads TGTGCCTGTGACACCTGGGGATATTGGGACACCCGACAGATGTTTTTC. It is translated as CACDTWGYWDTRQMFF.

This clone was found many times. This CDR3 is also generated by other DNA sequences in the sample. The V gene is TRDV2, the J gene TRDJ3; D is ambiguous. Germline V gene lookup returns CDR1 GEAIGNYY and CDR2 EKD. The CDR3 is made up of 20 amino acids. Trimming stripped 0 bases from V and 0 bases from J, with 17 bases between. CDR3 in amino acids: CACDTVRSPLGSWDTRQMFF. CDR3 DNA: TGTGCCTGTGACACCGTCAGGAGTCCTTTGGGCTCCTGGGACACCCGACAGATGTTTTTC.

The sample holds a few counts of this clone. This chain connects TRDV2 to TRDJ3, with 8 bases matching TRDD3. Germline V lookup: CDR1 GEAIGNYY, CDR2 EKD. After removal of 0 bases from V and 0 bases from J, the junction contained 9 bases not matched to a gene. This CDR3 comprises 20 residues. The CDR3 loop reads CACDTSTGGPFSWDTRQMFF. CDR3 nucleotide sequence: TGTGCCTGTGACACCAGTACTGGGGGCCCTTTCTCCTGGGACACCCGACAGATGTTTTTC.

This clone was seen only a few times. The J gene is TRDJ3, the V gene TRDV2; 11 bases line up with TRDD3. The CDR3 contains 20 residues. V trimming: 1 base; J trimming: 0 bases; junction bases outside the gene matches: 7. CDR1 is GEAIGNYY and CDR2 is EKD in the germline V gene. In nucleotides, the CDR3 is TGTGCCTGTGACACTCTGGGGGATACTTCCGTCTCCTGGGACACCCGACAGATGTTTTTC. It encodes CACDTLGDTSVSWDTRQMFF.

On this clone: The same CDR3 is also encoded by other DNA sequences in this sample. This CDR3 is CACDTLGDITWDTRQMFF. In DNA form, the CDR3 reads TGTGCCTGTGACACTTTGGGGGATATAACCTGGGACACCCGACAGATGTTTTTC. The chain is built from TRDV2 and TRDJ3, with TRDD3 identical over 9 bases. CDR1 is GEAIGNYY and CDR2 is EKD in the germline V gene. Trimming cost V 1 base and J 2 bases; bases outside gene matches: 5. The length of the CDR3 is 18 residues.

A few counts support this clone. For this DNA, TCRdb reports the protein of a much larger clone, which diverges at residue 11, most likely from a read error; the protein presented here is translated directly from the DNA. As DNA, the CDR3 is TGTGCCTGTGACATGGTGGGGGATACAACTTTTACAGCACAACTCTTCTTT. Amino acid sequence: CACDMVGDTTFTAQLFF. V is TRDV2 and J is TRDJ2, with 10 bases lining up with TRDD3. This CDR3 is built from 17 residues. CDR1 and CDR2 from the germline V gene are GEAIGNYY and EKD.

To note about this clone: The translation of this DNA and the TCRdb protein of a much larger clone differ at residue 14, probably owing to a read error; the protein shown here is translated from the DNA. V is TRDV2 and J is TRDJ1, with 13 positions matching TRDD3. V was pared by 2 bases and J by 9 bases, with 8 bases of the junction left unmatched. The CDR3 has 15 amino acids. From germline, CDR1 is GEAIGNYY and CDR2 EKD. The CDR3 here is CACDILGDTTAQLIF. Here the CDR3 DNA reads TGTGCCTGTGACATACTGGGGGATACGACAGCACAACTCATCTTT.

The chain carries TRDV2 and TRDJ3; 8 positions match TRDD3. V lost 0 bases, J lost 2 bases, and 8 bases stayed unmatched. The CDR3 totals 19 residues. Germline loops: CDR1 GEAIGNYY, CDR2 EKD. CDR3 nucleotides: TGTGCCTGTGACACCGCGTACTGGGGGGGAGCCTGGGACACCCGACAGATGTTTTTC. The encoded protein is CACDTAYWGGAWDTRQMFF.

Regarding this clone: The translated DNA and TCRdb's protein are not identical at residue 6; the protein here was translated from the DNA. The chain joins TRDV2 to TRDJ2; 12 bases agree with TRDD3. The CDR3 is made up of 18 amino acids. CDR1 and CDR2 (germline): GEAIGNYY, EKD. V lost 3 bases and J lost 0; bases outside the gene matches: 7. CDR3 loop: CACDPPLGDTSLTAQLFF. The CDR3 bases are TGTGCCTGTGACCCCCCACTGGGGGATACCTCTTTGACAGCACAACTCTTCTTT.

In this sample, this clone turned up a few times. The genes are TRDV2 and TRDJ3, with TRDD3 matching 8 bases. The V gene's germline CDR1 is GEAIGNYY and CDR2 EKD. Germline trimming cut 0 bases from V and 0 bases from J; bases unmatched to any gene: 6. The CDR3 has 19 amino acids. Written as DNA, the CDR3 is TGTGCCTGTGACACCTACTGGGGGCTTCACTCCTGGGACACCCGACAGATGTTTTTC. Protein sequence: CACDTYWGLHSWDTRQMFF.